One and the same sample provided the 14 T cell receptor beta chains below, sequenced in a study of tumor-infiltrating lymphocytes in oesophageal squamous cell carcinoma. A single record per CDR3 protein comes from TCRdb applying MiXCR to the PCR reads. The table records about 21,000 distinct CDR3 sequences, about 35% of them present only once. The sequencing input was esophageal tumor tissue. These receptors came from a male donor with esophageal squamous cell carcinoma.

There are a few counts of this clonotype. The CDR3 protein is CATSASPAGGGYTF. The CDR3, as DNA: TGTGCCACCAGTGCGTCCCCGGCGGGAGGGGGCTACACCTTC. This chain joins TRBV24-1 and TRBJ1-2; D ambiguous. CDR3 length equals 14 residues. Germline V gene sequence: CDR1 KGHDR, CDR2 SFDVKD. V was trimmed by 5 bases and J by 8 bases, leaving 17 bases between them.

In this sample, this clonotype is medium-sized. The chain has TRBV7-8 and TRBJ2-7; 8 positions match TRBD1. The germline CDR1 and CDR2 sequences are SGHVS and FQNEAQ. Losses at the gene ends were 4 bases for V and 2 bases for J; bases not matched to a gene: 1. This CDR3 comprises 13 residues. CDR3 sequence reads: CASSWDRTYEQYF. The CDR3 nucleotides are TGTGCCAGCAGCTGGGACAGGACCTACGAGCAGTACTTC.

This clonotype was seen repeatedly, ten times or more. This chain links TRBV27 with TRBJ2-1; perhaps TRBD1 as D (5 bases). Germline V gene data show CDR1 as MNHEY and CDR2 as SMNVEV (reference sequence). The V end was cut by 1 base, the J end by 7 bases, with 17 bases between. This CDR3 contains 16 residues. In DNA, the CDR3 is TGTGCCAGCAGTTTATTCTCCCCATTAGGGGCTAATGAGCAGTTCTTC. Translated, it gives CASSLFSPLGANEQFF.

The J gene is TRBJ2-7, the V gene TRBV7-3; TRBD2 might be the D (6 bases). The last part of the DNA fits TRBJ2-1 better; the J call may be wrong. Germline lookup yields CDR1 SGHTA and CDR2 FQGTGA. This CDR3 has 16 residues. CDR3 in DNA: TGTGCCAGCAGCTTACGGGCCCTCCAGGGAGGCAATGAGCAGTTCTTC. Amino acids: CASSLRALQGGNEQFF.

Only a few counts were recorded for this clonotype. This chain uses TRBV18 with TRBJ2-5, with 8 bases fitting TRBD2. Trimming cost V 2 bases and J 11 bases; bases outside gene matches: 13. The CDR3 runs 15 residues. Germline V CDR1 and CDR2: KGHSH, LQKENI. CDR3 region: CASSPSVATGGEQYF. For the CDR3, the DNA is TGTGCCAGCTCACCATCCGTCGCCACGGGGGGGGAGCAGTACTTC.

The sample holds many counts of this clonotype. This chain connects TRBV6-1 to TRBJ2-5, with 7 bases aligning to TRBD1. The CDR3 sequence is 13 residues long. Trimming took 3 bases from V and 11 from J; bases not matched to a gene: 9. Germline assignment: CDR1 MNHNS and CDR2 SASEGT. The DNA of the CDR3 is TGTGCCAGCAGTGACAGGACAGGCTGGGAGCAGTACTTC. Its protein is CASSDRTGWEQYF.

This clonotype was found many times. This clone may be a read error of a much larger clone one base away. This rearrangement joins TRBV6-1 to TRBJ2-1; TRBD1 aligns across 7 bases. V dropped 5 bases and J dropped 10; count of bases not matched to a gene: 5. The CDR3 sequence is 12 residues long. The germline CDR1 and CDR2 sequences are MNHNS and SASEGT. The CDR3 reads CASSRQGREQFF. The CDR3 nucleotides are TGTGCCAGCAGTCGACAGGGCAGGGAGCAGTTCTTC.

This clonotype was counted many times. The chain is built from TRBV28 and TRBJ2-1; 8 bases fit TRBD2. Trimming cost V 6 bases and J 2 bases; bases outside gene matches: 9. This CDR3 is built from 16 residues. Germline V gives CDR1 MDHEN, CDR2 SYDVKM. The CDR3 DNA sequence: TGTGCCAGCAGCCTAGGCGGAGCGGGAGCCTACAATGAGCAGTTCTTC. This sequence encodes CASSLGGAGAYNEQFF. Supplemented by reference TRBV28 and TRBJ2-1, the full variable domain reads DVKVTQSSRYLVKRTGEKVFLECVQDMDHENMFWYRQDPGLGLRLIYFSYDVKMKEKGDIPEGYSVSREKKERFSLILESASTNQTSMYLCASSLGGAGAYNEQFFGPGTRLTVL.

This clonotype was seen many times. The chain recombines TRBV7-2 with TRBJ2-1, with a possible D match to TRBD1 (6 bases). The tail of the sequence fits TRBJ2-7 better, so the J call may be wrong. This CDR3 spans 15 amino acids. The germline gives CDR1 SGHTA, CDR2 FQGNSA. The CDR3 coding sequence is TGTGCCAGCAGGACCACAGGGAGCTCCTACAATGAGCAGTACTTC. This encodes CASRTTGSSYNEQYF.

The chain uses TRBV12-3 or TRBV12-4 and TRBJ2-5, with TRBD2 matching over 7 bases. This CDR3 is 14 amino acids long. Trimming at V came to 5 bases and at J to 1 base, leaving 4 bases not matched to a gene. The DNA of the CDR3 is TGTGCCAGCAGTGTCGGGGGGACCCAAGAGACCCAGTACTTC. Its protein product is CASSVGGTQETQYF.

The table lists this clonotype with a few counts. The chain links TRBV19 to TRBJ2-1, with unresolved D. The CDR3 has 13 amino acids. Germline CDR1 and CDR2: LNHDA and SQIVND (reference sequence). The V end was cut by 9 bases, the J end by 10 bases, with 19 bases between. The CDR3 DNA is TGTGCCAGCTCCGCCCGGAGTTCCTACGAGCAGTTCTTC. It codes for CASSARSSYEQFF.

This clonotype is deemed medium-sized (0.01 to 0.1%). The V gene is TRBV7-2, the J gene TRBJ2-2; 7 nucleotides line up with TRBD1. Germline CDR1 and CDR2: SGHTA and FQGNSA. The CDR3 runs 15 residues. V was clipped by 2 bases and J by 6 bases; unmatched bases: 6. In nucleotides, the CDR3 is TGTGCCAGCAGCTTACCGGGACAGATGGCCGGGGAGCTGTTTTTT. This gives the protein CASSLPGQMAGELFF.

The gene calls are TRBV7-2 and TRBJ2-1; TRBD2 agrees at 8 bases. This CDR3 is built from 15 residues. The germline V gene encodes CDR1 SGHTA and CDR2 FQGNSA. V lost 1 base to trimming and J lost 9 bases; unmatched junction nucleotides: 8. The CDR3 reads CASSLGGSGGVEQFF. CDR3 DNA sequence: TGTGCCAGCAGCTTAGGGGGTTCGGGGGGGGTTGAGCAGTTCTTC.

V gene TRBV7-2 combines with J gene TRBJ1-2; weak D call: TRBD1 (6 bases). The CDR3 length is 15 residues. CDR1 and CDR2 from the germline V gene are SGHTA and FQGNSA. The V end was cut by 5 bases, the J end by 3 bases, with 16 bases between. The DNA for the CDR3 is TGTGCCAGCAGCCCTAAGGGGGGTATATACTATGGCTACACCTTC. This codes for CASSPKGGIYYGYTF.